Following are 10 T cell receptor beta chains from one sample sequenced in a study of T cells in women clearing cervical HPV infection. Data came from immunoSEQ multiplex PCR; TCRdb stores just in-frame clones and leaves some out. The sample table sets out fewer than 50,000 clones. The sequencing sample was made of blood buffy coat. The receptor set was obtained from a woman between 18 and 70 years old with a cervical HPV16 infection that either progressed to CIN3+ or cleared (not recorded which).

For this clone: The CDR3 is cut off 3 residues early in the read; its end comes from the germline J gene. This chain links TRBV6-2 or TRBV6-3 with TRBJ1-2; 7 nucleotides line up with TRBD1. V lost 5 bases, J lost 3 bases, and 0 bases stayed unmatched. Per germline, CDR1 MNHEY and CDR2 SVGEGT. The CDR3 covers 12 residues. CDR3 residues: CASSTGDYGYTF. The CDR3 DNA, read in part, is TGTGCCAGCAGTACAGGGGACTATGGC.

As to this clone: The read terminates 3 residues before the CDR3 end, so the remaining end is supplied by the germline J gene. The V call is TRBV3-1 (or the pseudogene TRBV3-2), the J call TRBJ2-5; 9 nucleotides agree with TRBD2. This CDR3 is 17 amino acids long. CDR1 and CDR2 (germline): LGHDT, YNNKEL (reference sequence). V gave up 2 bases and J gave up 7 bases; unmatched junction bases: 14. This chain's CDR3 is CASSQNPAGLAAGTQYF. The sequenced part of the CDR3 DNA is TGTGCCAGCAGCCAAAATCCGGCGGGACTAGCTGCCGGGACC.

Of note for this clone: The CDR3 end lies 3 residues beyond the end of the read and is filled in from the germline J gene. The V gene is TRBV7-2, the J gene TRBJ2-4; D possibly corresponds to TRBD1 (5 bases). CDR3 size: 13 residues. Germline V gives CDR1 SGHTA, CDR2 FQGNSA. Partial CDR3 DNA: TGTGCCAGCAGCTTAACAGGCACCTATGGT. It is translated as CASSLTGTYG. The CDR3, in full, reads CASSLTGTYGQYF.

To note about this clone: The CDR3 end lies 3 residues beyond the end of the read and is filled in from the germline J gene. The chain combines TRBV20-1 with TRBJ2-3; D assignment may be TRBD1 or TRBD2 (5 bases each). The germline CDR1 and CDR2 sequences are DFQATT and SNEGSKA (reference sequence). Trimming pared 5 bases from V and 6 bases from J, leaving 12 bases between. The CDR3 sequence is 12 residues long. CDR3 loop: CSAAPEGDTQYF. Partial CDR3 DNA: TGCAGTGCTGCCCCCGAGGGGGATACG.

About this clone: The missing CDR3 end, 3 residues past where the read stops, is filled in from the germline J gene. The genes are TRBV18 and TRBJ2-5; the D gene is possibly TRBD2 (6 bases). The germline CDR1 and CDR2 sequences are KGHSH and LQKENI. V lost 8 bases and J lost 1, with 11 bases in between. The CDR3 has 13 amino acids. This CDR3 reads CASGGGVQETQYF. The CDR3 DNA, read in part, is TGTGCCAGCGGCGGAGGGGTCCAAGAGACC.

Comments on this clone: The read halts 3 residues ahead of the CDR3 end, with the missing end drawn from the germline J gene. V is TRBV11-2 and J is TRBJ1-4; no reliable D call. The CDR3 is 13 residues long. Germline CDR1 is SGHAT and CDR2 is FQNNGV. Trimming removed 2 bases at V and 8 bases at J, with 9 bases between. The sequenced CDR3 bases are TGTGCCAGCAGCTTACGAGAACAGGAAAAA. Its translation: CASSLREQEK. The full CDR3 reads CASSLREQEKLFF. The complete variable domain, with remaining parts taken from reference TRBV11-2 and TRBJ1-4, reads EAGVAQSPRYKIIEKRQSVAFWCNPISGHATLYWYQQILGQGPKLLIQFQNNGVVDDSQLPKDRFSAERLKGVDSTLKIQPAKLEDSAVYLCASSLREQEKLFFGSGTQLSVL.

Concerning this clone: Read data end 3 residues before the CDR3 end; the end is taken from the germline J gene. The V call is TRBV29-1, the J call TRBJ2-3, with 8 bases fitting TRBD2. J gave up 0 bases and V 5 bases, and 7 bases lay outside the gene matches. The CDR3 covers 15 residues. In germline, CDR1 is SQVTM, CDR2 ANQGSEA. Incomplete CDR3 DNA: TGCAGCGTTAGGGTACTAGCGGTGAGCACAGATACG. Its translation is CSVRVLAVSTDT. The full-length CDR3 reads as CSVRVLAVSTDTQYF.

Details on this clone: The read terminates 3 residues ahead of where the CDR3 ends, so the germline J gene completes it. The gene calls are TRBV2 and TRBJ2-3, with a weak D call TRBD2 (5 bases). V lost 8 bases, J lost 8 bases, and 17 bases lay in between. The V gene's germline CDR1 is SNHLY and CDR2 FYNNEI. The CDR3 consists of 13 residues. CDR3 in amino acids: CASSTGKFGTQYF. CDR3 bases read: TGTGCCAGCTCTACGGGGAAATTCGGTACG. Full variable domain (remainder filled in from reference TRBV2 and TRBJ2-3): EPEVTQTPSHQVTQMGQEVILRCVPISNHLYFYWYRQILGQKVEFLVSFYNNEISEKSEIFDDQFSVERPDGSNFTLKIRSTKLEDSAMYFCASSTGKFGTQYFGPGTRLTVL.

On this clone: The read terminates 3 residues before the CDR3 end, so the remaining end is supplied by the germline J gene. The chain joins TRBV20-1 to TRBJ1-3; TRBD1 might be the D (5 bases). Trimming removed 0 bases from V and 4 bases from J, with 10 bases in between. The CDR3 has 14 residues. The germline gives CDR1 DFQATT, CDR2 SNEGSKA (reference sequence). Partial CDR3 DNA: TGCAGTGCTAGAGATAGGAGGGGAGGAAACACC. This gives the protein CSARDRRGGNT. In full, the CDR3 reads CSARDRRGGNTIYF.

Points on this clone: Read data end 3 residues before the CDR3 end; the end is taken from the germline J gene. The chain employs TRBV28 and TRBJ2-3, with 7 bases lining up with TRBD1. V shed 1 base and J 4 bases; nucleotides not matched to a gene: 8. Per germline, CDR1 MDHEN and CDR2 SYDVKM. The CDR3 loop spans 16 amino acids. The part of the CDR3 DNA that was read is TGTGCCAGCAGTTTATTGTCTCGACAGGGAGCAGATACG. Residues: CASSLLSRQGADT. Given in full, the CDR3 is CASSLLSRQGADTQYF.